These T cell receptor beta chains were read from a single sample in a study of blood T cell repertoires in COVID-19. TCRdb's copy holds only in-frame clones and misses some; the assay was immunoSEQ multiplex PCR. The data contain just under 350,000 clones, 80% to 90% of them singletons. The specimen sequenced was peripheral blood. The receptors stem from a woman aged 45-60 years with COVID-19, enrolled during active disease. Both conserved end residues are part of each CDR3. The D gene is left open where the match is weak. The size of a clone is reported for some rows only, either as once, few or many, or as a class for expanded clones.

v_gene	d_gene	j_gene	abundance	CDR3aa	CDR3nt
TRBV4-3	TRBD2	TRBJ2-7	.	CASSQRLAGSTFYEQYF	TGCGCCAGCAGCCAGAGACTAGCGGGAAGCACATTCTACGAGCAGTACTTC
TRBV7-2	.	TRBJ1-2	.	CASSSQGYGYTF	TGTGCCAGCAGCTCCCAGGGGTATGGCTACACCTTC
TRBV7-3	.	TRBJ2-2	.	CASRPGGRSTGELFF	TGTGCCAGCAGACCCGGGGGAAGGAGCACCGGGGAGCTGTTTTTT
TRBV11-2	.	TRBJ2-5	.	CASSPRTGTYQETQYF	TGTGCCAGCAGCCCGCGGACCGGGACATACCAAGAGACCCAGTACTTC
TRBV28	TRBD1	TRBJ2-2	.	CASNEQGAGELFF	TGTGCCAGCAACGAACAGGGGGCCGGGGAGCTGTTTTTT
TRBV24-1	TRBD2	TRBJ2-7	.	CATSDTGGPYEQYF	TGTGCCACCAGTGATACGGGGGGGCCCTACGAGCAGTACTTC
TRBV3-1/TRBV3-2	TRBD1	TRBJ2-7	.	CASSQAGTGKYEQYF	TGTGCCAGCAGCCAAGCCGGGACAGGAAAATACGAGCAGTACTTC
TRBV4-3	.	TRBJ2-2	few	CASSQLGVGELFF	TGCGCCAGCAGCCAACTCGGGGTCGGGGAGCTGTTTTTT
TRBV18	.	TRBJ1-5	few	CASSRTDYSNQPQHF	TGTGCCAGCTCACGGACAGATTATAGCAATCAGCCCCAGCATTTT
TRBV11-3	TRBD1	TRBJ2-7	.	CASSSYRGYEQYF	TGTGCCAGCAGCTCCTACAGGGGGTACGAGCAGTACTTC
TRBV3-1/TRBV3-2	.	TRBJ2-1	.	CASSLGPAAGSYNEQFF	TGTGCCAGCAGCCTGGGTCCGGCGGCAGGGTCCTACAATGAGCAGTTCTTC
TRBV30	.	TRBJ1-6	.	CAWRTRASATPLHF	TGTGCCTGGAGGACCCGTGCGTCAGCGACACCCCTCCACTTT
TRBV24-1	.	TRBJ2-1	.	CATSDNFPSGYNEQFF	TGTGCCACCAGTGACAACTTCCCCTCGGGGTACAATGAGCAGTTCTTC
TRBV19	TRBD2	TRBJ2-1	.	CASSRRLAGATLFGANNEQFF	TGTGCCAGTAGTAGACGACTAGCGGGAGCGACTCTTTTTGGGGCAAACAATGAGCAGTTCTTC
TRBV19	.	TRBJ2-7	.	CASSMISRAAYEQYF	TGTGCCAGTAGTATGATATCCAGGGCGGCCTACGAGCAGTACTTC
TRBV7-9	TRBD1	TRBJ1-1	.	CASSPRNRGTEAFF	TGTGCCAGCAGCCCGCGAAACAGGGGGACTGAAGCTTTCTTT
TRBV21-1	.	TRBJ1-1	few	CASSDGQGRAEAFF	TGTGCCAGCAGCGATGGACAGGGAAGGGCTGAAGCTTTCTTT
TRBV3-1/TRBV3-2	TRBD1	TRBJ1-6	.	CASSQRQGRGSPLHF	TGTGCCAGCAGCCAACGACAGGGAAGGGGTTCACCCCTCCACTTT
TRBV6-2/TRBV6-3	.	TRBJ1-2	once	CASSPDSNYGYTF	TGTGCCAGCAGCCCGGACAGTAACTATGGCTACACCTTC
TRBV7-3	TRBD1	TRBJ2-2	.	CASTWTGLNTGELFF	TGTGCCAGCACCTGGACAGGGCTAAACACCGGGGAGCTGTTTTTT
TRBV9	.	TRBJ2-5	.	CASSVGGLGYQETQYF	TGTGCCAGCAGCGTAGGAGGGTTGGGGTACCAAGAGACCCAGTACTTC
TRBV3-1/TRBV3-2	.	TRBJ1-1	.	CASSPSGANTEAFF	TGTGCCAGCAGCCCATCAGGGGCGAACACTGAAGCTTTCTTT
TRBV24-1	TRBD2	TRBJ2-3	.	CATSDSLAGHTDTQYF	TGTGCCACCAGTGATTCACTAGCGGGCCACACAGATACGCAGTATTTT
TRBV7-2	.	TRBJ2-7	few	CASSSRQSRSEQYF	TGTGCCAGCAGCTCCCGACAGTCCCGGAGCGAGCAGTACTTC
TRBV27	.	TRBJ2-1	.	CASSFSGGNNEQFF	TGTGCCAGCAGTTTCTCTGGCGGAAACAATGAGCAGTTCTTC
TRBV4-3	.	TRBJ2-1	once	CASSQGLSYSYNEQFF	TGCGCCAGCAGCCAAGGTCTAAGCTATTCCTACAATGAGCAGTTCTTC
TRBV4-2	TRBD2	TRBJ2-2	few	CASSPSGRASTGELFF	TGTGCCAGCAGCCCTAGCGGGAGGGCTTCCACCGGGGAGCTGTTTTTT
TRBV29-1	.	TRBJ2-7	.	CSGWTETYEQYF	TGCAGCGGATGGACTGAAACCTACGAGCAGTACTTC
TRBV4-2	TRBD2	TRBJ2-3	.	CASSPPVGREGTDTQYF	TGTGCCAGCAGCCCACCTGTGGGGCGGGAGGGCACAGATACGCAGTATTTT
TRBV5-1	.	TRBJ2-5	.	CASSPYDRETQYF	TGCGCCAGCAGCCCGTATGACAGAGAGACCCAGTACTTC
TRBV7-8	TRBD1	TRBJ1-5	.	CASSSYRGYNQPQHF	TGTGCCAGCAGCTCCTACAGGGGTTACAATCAGCCCCAGCATTTT
TRBV6-5	TRBD1	TRBJ2-4	.	CASSLVDRDIQYF	TGTGCCAGCAGCCTAGTTGACAGGGACATTCAGTACTTC
TRBV2	TRBD1	TRBJ1-4	.	CASRETGTVNEKLFF	TGTGCCAGCAGAGAAACCGGGACAGTTAATGAAAAACTGTTTTTT
TRBV12-5	TRBD2	TRBJ2-1	few	CASGLTSGRAEGYQFF	TGTGCTAGTGGTTTGACTAGCGGGAGGGCCGAGGGTTACCAGTTCTTC
TRBV5-8	.	TRBJ2-7	.	CASSFYTFQYF	TGTGCCAGCAGCTTTTACACCTTTCAGTACTTC
TRBV4-2	TRBD1	TRBJ1-2	.	CASSQGRQGTNYGYTF	TGTGCCAGCAGCCAAGGAAGACAGGGAACTAACTATGGCTACACCTTC
TRBV19	.	TRBJ1-5	.	CASSHQGGQPQHF	TGTGCCAGTAGTCATCAGGGTGGTCAGCCCCAGCATTTT
TRBV6-5	TRBD1	TRBJ2-5	.	CASSLTGPPETQYF	TGTGCCAGCAGTTTGACAGGGCCCCCAGAGACCCAGTACTTC
TRBV10-3	TRBD1	TRBJ2-7	.	CAISAQRDRPGEQYF	TGTGCCATCAGTGCCCAAAGGGACAGGCCTGGGGAGCAGTACTTC
TRBV24-1	.	TRBJ2-1	.	CATWGTGFLAGVMDEQFF	TGTGCCACCTGGGGGACAGGGTTTCTAGCGGGAGTAATGGATGAGCAGTTCTTC
TRBV5-4	.	TRBJ1-5	.	CASSVGGRSNQPQHF	TGTGCCAGCAGCGTGGGGGGGCGAAGCAATCAGCCCCAGCATTTT